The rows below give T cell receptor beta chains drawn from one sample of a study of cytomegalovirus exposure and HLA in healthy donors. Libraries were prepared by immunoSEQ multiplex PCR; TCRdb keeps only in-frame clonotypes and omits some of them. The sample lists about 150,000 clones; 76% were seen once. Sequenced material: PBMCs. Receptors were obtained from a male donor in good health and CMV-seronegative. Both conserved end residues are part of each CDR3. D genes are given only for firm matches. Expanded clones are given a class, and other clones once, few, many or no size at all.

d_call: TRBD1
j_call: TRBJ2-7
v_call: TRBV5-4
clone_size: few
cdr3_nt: TGTGCCAGCAGCCCACCGGGACAGGGGGCAATCGAGCAGTACTTC
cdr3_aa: CASSPPGQGAIEQYF

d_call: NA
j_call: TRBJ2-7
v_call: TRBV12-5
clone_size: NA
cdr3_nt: TGTGCTAGTGGTCGCGACGGGACCTACGAGCAGTACTTC
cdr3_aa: CASGRDGTYEQYF

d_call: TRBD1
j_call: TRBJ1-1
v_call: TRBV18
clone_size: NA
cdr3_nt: TGTGCCAGCTCACCTGACAGGGTCTCTGAAGCTTTCTTT
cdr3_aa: CASSPDRVSEAFF

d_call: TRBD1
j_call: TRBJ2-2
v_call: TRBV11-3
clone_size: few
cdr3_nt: TGTGCCAGCAGCTTAGATAGGTTTGACAGGGGCACAGGGGAGCTGTTTTTT
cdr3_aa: CASSLDRFDRGTGELFF

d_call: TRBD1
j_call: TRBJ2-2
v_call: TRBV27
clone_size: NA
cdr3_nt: TGTGCCAGCAGTACCGTACAGGGGCGGAGGACCGGGGAGCTGTTTTTT
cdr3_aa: CASSTVQGRRTGELFF

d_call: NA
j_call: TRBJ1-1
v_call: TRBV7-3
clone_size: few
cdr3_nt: TGTGCCAGCAGCTTGACAGCGTCGGTCTCAAGGACTGAAGCTTTCTTT
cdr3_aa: CASSLTASVSRTEAFF

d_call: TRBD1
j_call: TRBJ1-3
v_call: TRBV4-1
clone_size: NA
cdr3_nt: TGCGCCAGCAGCCCTTCTGGGACAGGGGCCGGAAACACCATATATTTT
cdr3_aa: CASSPSGTGAGNTIYF

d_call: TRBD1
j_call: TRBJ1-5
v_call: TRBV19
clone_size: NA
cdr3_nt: TGTGCCAGTAGTCCCCCGACAGGGAACGCTCAGCCCCAGCATTTT
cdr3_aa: CASSPPTGNAQPQHF

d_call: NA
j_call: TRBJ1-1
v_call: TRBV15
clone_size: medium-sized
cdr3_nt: TGTGCCACCAGCAGAGATCAAGGACAGTGGACGGCTTTCTTT
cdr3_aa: CATSRDQGQWTAFF

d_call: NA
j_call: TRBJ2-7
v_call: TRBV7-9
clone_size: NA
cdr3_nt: TGTGCCAGCAGAAGTGGGCCCTACGAGCAGTACTTC
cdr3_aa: CASRSGPYEQYF

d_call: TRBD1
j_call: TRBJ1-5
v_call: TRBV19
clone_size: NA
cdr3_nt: TGTGCCAGTGGGGGGACAGGCAATCAGCCCCAGCATTTT
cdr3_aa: CASGGTGNQPQHF

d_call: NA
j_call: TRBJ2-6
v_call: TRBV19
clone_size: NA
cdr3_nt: TGTGCCAGTAGTCCCCTCAAGTCAGGCACTGGGGCCAACGTCCTGACTTTC
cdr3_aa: CASSPLKSGTGANVLTF

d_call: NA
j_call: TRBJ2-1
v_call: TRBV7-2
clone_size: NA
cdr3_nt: TGTGCCAGCAGCTCCCGACCCCCTAGCGTCCCTAGGATAGAGCAGTTCTTC
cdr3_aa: CASSSRPPSVPRIEQFF

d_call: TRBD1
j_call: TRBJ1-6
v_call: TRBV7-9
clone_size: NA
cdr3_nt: TGTGCCAGCAGCACGACAGGGAGTAATAATTCACCCCTCCACTTT
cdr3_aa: CASSTTGSNNSPLHF

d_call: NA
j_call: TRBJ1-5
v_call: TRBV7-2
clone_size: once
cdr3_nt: TGTGCCAGCAGCTCCACCCCCTATCCAGGTCTGCCCCAGCATTTT
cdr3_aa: CASSSTPYPGLPQHF

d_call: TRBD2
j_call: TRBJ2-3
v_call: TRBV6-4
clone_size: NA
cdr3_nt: TGTGCCAGCAGTGCCGGGACTAGCGGGGGGGCCCGGACAGATACGCAGTATTTT
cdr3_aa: CASSAGTSGGARTDTQYF

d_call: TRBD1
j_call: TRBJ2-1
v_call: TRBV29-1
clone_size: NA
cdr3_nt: TGCAGCGTTAAAGGGACAGGGAAGGCCTACAATGAGCAGTTCTTC
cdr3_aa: CSVKGTGKAYNEQFF

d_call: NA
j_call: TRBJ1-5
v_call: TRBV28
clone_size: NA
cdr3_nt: TGTGCCAGCAGACACGCAGGGGCCGCCTTGCATCAGCCCCAGCATTTT
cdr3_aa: CASRHAGAALHQPQHF

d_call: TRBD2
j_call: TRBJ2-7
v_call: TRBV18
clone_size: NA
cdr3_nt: TGTGCCAGCTCATCGCCGGGACTAGCGGGACCCTACGAGCAGTACTTC
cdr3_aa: CASSSPGLAGPYEQYF

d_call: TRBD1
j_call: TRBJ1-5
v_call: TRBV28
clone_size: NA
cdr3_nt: TGTGCCAGCAGTGGGACAGGGGCTCAGCCCCAGCATTTT
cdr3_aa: CASSGTGAQPQHF

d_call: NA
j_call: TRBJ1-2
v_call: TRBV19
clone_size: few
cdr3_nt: TGTGCCAGTAGTATAACATTTCCTCGGACAAACTATGGCTACACCTTC
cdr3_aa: CASSITFPRTNYGYTF

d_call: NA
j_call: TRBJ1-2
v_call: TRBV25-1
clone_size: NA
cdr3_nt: TGTGCCAGCAGTCCCAGAACGGAGCTCTATGGCTACACCTTC
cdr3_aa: CASSPRTELYGYTF

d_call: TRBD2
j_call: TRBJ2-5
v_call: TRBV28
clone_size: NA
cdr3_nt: TGTGCCAGCAGTCCTGCTAGCGGGGGGGCCTTTTTTCGGGAGACCCAGTACTTC
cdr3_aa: CASSPASGGAFFRETQYF

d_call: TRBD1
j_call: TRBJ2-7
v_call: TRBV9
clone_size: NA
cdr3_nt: TGTGCCAGGGACAACAGGGGGTTCTACGAGCAGTACTTC
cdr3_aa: CARDNRGFYEQYF

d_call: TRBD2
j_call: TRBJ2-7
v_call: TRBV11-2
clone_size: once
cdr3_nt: TGTGCCAGCAGCAGGGGACTAGCGGGAAGCGAGCAGTACTTC
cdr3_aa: CASSRGLAGSEQYF

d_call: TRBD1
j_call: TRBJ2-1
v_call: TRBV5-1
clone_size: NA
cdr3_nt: TGCGCCAGCAGGACGGGGTACCGGGACAGGGATCTTAATGAGCAGTTCTTC
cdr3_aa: CASRTGYRDRDLNEQFF

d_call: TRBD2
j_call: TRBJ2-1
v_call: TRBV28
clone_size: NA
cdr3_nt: TGTGCCAGCAAACCCAGGACTAGCGGGGTCAATGAGCAGTTCTTC
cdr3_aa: CASKPRTSGVNEQFF

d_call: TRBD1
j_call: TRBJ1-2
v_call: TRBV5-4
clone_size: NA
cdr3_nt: TGTGCCAGCAGCCCTAGACAGGGGAGCTATGGCTACACCTTC
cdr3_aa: CASSPRQGSYGYTF

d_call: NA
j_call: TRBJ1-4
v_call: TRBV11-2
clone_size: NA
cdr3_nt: TGTGCCAGCAGCCCCCCCCAGAGGCTTAATGAAAAACTGTTTTTT
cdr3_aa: CASSPPQRLNEKLFF

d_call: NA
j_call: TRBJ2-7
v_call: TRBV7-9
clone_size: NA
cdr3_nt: TGTGCCAGCAGCTTGGACGGGCGCGGGGAGCAGTACTTC
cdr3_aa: CASSLDGRGEQYF

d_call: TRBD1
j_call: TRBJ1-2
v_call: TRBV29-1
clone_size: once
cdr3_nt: TGCAGCGTTGAAGAGGGGGGACAGGGAAGTTTTAGCTATGGCTACACCTTC
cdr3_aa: CSVEEGGQGSFSYGYTF

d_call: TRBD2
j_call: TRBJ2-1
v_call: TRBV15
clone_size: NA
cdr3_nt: TGTGCCACCAGCCGGACTAGCGGGGGTCCGACGCCGAGGTGGGGCGTGCAGTTCTTC
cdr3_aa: CATSRTSGGPTPRWGVQFF

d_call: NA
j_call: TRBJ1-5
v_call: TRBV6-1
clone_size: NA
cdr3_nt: TGTGCCAGCAGTGACAGTTCCCGGGAGCAGCCCCAGCATTTT
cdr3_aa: CASSDSSREQPQHF

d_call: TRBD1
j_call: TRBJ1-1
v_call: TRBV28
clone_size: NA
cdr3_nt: TGTGCCAGCAGTTTTAATACAGGGGGCCGGACCACTGAAGCTTTCTTT
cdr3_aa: CASSFNTGGRTTEAFF

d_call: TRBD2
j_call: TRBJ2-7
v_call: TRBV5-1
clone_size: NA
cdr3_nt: TGCGCCAGCAGCTTCCTCGGGGCTAGCGGGAAGGTTGAGCAGTACTTC
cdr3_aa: CASSFLGASGKVEQYF

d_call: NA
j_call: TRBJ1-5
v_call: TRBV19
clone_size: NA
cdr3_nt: TGTGCCAGTAGTATGCCACCGCAGGCCCAGCATTTT
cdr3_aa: CASSMPPQAQHF

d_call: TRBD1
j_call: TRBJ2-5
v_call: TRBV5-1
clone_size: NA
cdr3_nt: TGCGCCAGCAGCTTGGCGGGACAGCGTGAGACCCAGTACTTC
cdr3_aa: CASSLAGQRETQYF

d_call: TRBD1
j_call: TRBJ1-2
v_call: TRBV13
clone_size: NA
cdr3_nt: TGTGCCAGCAGCTTAGGACTGACAGGGGGGAAGTATGGCTACACCTTC
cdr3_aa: CASSLGLTGGKYGYTF

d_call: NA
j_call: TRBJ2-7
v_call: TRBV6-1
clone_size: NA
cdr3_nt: TGTGCCAGCAGTGCTAGTGATCCCTCCTACGAGCAGTACTTC
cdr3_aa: CASSASDPSYEQYF

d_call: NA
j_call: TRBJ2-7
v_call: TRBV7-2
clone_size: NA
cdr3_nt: TGTGCCAGCAGCAGCACAGCAGAACCCTACTACGAGCAGTACTTC
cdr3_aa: CASSSTAEPYYEQYF

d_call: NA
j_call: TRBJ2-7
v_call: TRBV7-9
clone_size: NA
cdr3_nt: TGTGCCAGCGGGTGGCAGGGGTCCCTCTCCTACGAGCAGTACTTC
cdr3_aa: CASGWQGSLSYEQYF

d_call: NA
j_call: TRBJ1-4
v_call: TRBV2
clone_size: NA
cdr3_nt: TGTGCCAGCAGTGAGGACAGAAGCGGAGAAAAACTGTTTTTT
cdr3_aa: CASSEDRSGEKLFF

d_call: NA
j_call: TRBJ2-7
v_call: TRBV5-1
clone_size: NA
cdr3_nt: TGCGCCAGCAGACCAAGACAGGCGGTGTTTGAAGGCGAGCAGTACTTC
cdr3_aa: CASRPRQAVFEGEQYF

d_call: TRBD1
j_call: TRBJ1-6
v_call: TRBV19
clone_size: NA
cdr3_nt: TGTGCCAGTAGTATAGATGCCCTGACAGGGTGGCCTTCACCCCTCCACTTT
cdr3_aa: CASSIDALTGWPSPLHF

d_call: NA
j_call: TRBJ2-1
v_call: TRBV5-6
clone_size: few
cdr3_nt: TGTGCCAGCAGCTTGGGAGGGAGCAAGAGGAGTGAGCAGTTCTTC
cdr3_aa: CASSLGGSKRSEQFF

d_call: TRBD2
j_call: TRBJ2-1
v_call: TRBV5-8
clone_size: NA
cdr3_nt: TGTGCCAGCAGCCGAGTCCCAACTAGCGGCTCCTACAATGAGCAGTTCTTC
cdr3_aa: CASSRVPTSGSYNEQFF

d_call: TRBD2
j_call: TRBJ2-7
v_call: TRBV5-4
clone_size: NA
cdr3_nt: TGTGCCAGCAGCCTTCGGACTAGCGGGAGTAGGCAGTACTTC
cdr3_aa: CASSLRTSGSRQYF

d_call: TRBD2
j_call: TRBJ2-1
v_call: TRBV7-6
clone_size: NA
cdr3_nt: TGTGCCAGCAGCTTGGCTGGACTAGCGGGACTCTCCTACAATGAGCAGTTCTTC
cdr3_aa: CASSLAGLAGLSYNEQFF

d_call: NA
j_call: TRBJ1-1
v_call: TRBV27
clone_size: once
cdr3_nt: TGTGCCAGCAGTTTAGAGGGCCAACAAGCTTTCTTT
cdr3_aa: CASSLEGQQAFF

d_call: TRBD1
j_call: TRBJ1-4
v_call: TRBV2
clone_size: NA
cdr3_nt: TGTGCCAGCAGGGGGACAGGGAATGAAAAACTGTTTTTT
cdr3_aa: CASRGTGNEKLFF

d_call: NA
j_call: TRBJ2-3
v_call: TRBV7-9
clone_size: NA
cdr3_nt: TGTGCCAGCAGCTTCGGTGACTCCTTGGGTGGCACAGATACGCAGTATTTT
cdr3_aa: CASSFGDSLGGTDTQYF